Following are 17 T cell receptor beta chains from one sample sequenced in a study of blood T cell repertoires in COVID-19. Produced via immunoSEQ multiplex PCR; TCRdb's table is partial and in-frame only. The sample yields roughly 220,000 clones, around 84% seen once. Sequenced: PBMCs or T cells enriched from blood (not recorded which). Receptors were obtained from a woman between 40 and 50 years old who had recovered from COVID-19.

This chain connects TRBV2 to TRBJ1-5; a weak D match, TRBD1 (6 bases). The CDR3 runs to 15 residues. Germline V gives CDR1 SNHLY, CDR2 FYNNEI. Between the trimmed V and J ends, which lost 1 base and 1 base, there was a span of 8 bases. The CDR3 nucleotides are TGTGCCAGCAGTGAAGTTGGGGGCAGCAATCAGCCCCAGCATTTT. It yields the protein CASSEVGGSNQPQHF.

CDR3 residues: CASSIRENTQYF. The CDR3 DNA reads TGTGCCAGTAGTATACGGGAGAATACGCAGTATTTT. The chain employs TRBV19 and TRBJ2-3; D perhaps matches TRBD2 (6 bases). CDR3 length: 12 amino acids. Germline lookup yields CDR1 LNHDA and CDR2 SQIVND (reference sequence). Between the trimmed V and J ends, which lost 2 bases and 7 bases, there was a span of 7 bases. Complete variable domain (other parts from reference TRBV19 and TRBJ2-3): DGGITQSPKYLFRKEGQNVTLSCEQNLNHDAMYWYRQDPGQGLRLIYYSQIVNDFQKGDIAEGYSVSREKKESFPLTVTSAQKNPTAFYLCASSIRENTQYFGPGTRLTVL.

This chain joins TRBV5-1 and TRBJ2-1; 9 nucleotides align to TRBD2. Germline V gene lookup returns CDR1 SGHRS and CDR2 YFSETQ. Trimming took 3 bases from V and 7 from J; bases not matched to a gene: 11. The CDR3 is 16 residues long. CDR3 in amino acids: CASSWSGGYTGNEQFF. CDR3 DNA: TGCGCCAGCAGCTGGAGCGGGGGGTACACCGGGAATGAGCAGTTCTTC.

This CDR3 reads CASSPGGWESEQYV. CDR3 DNA sequence: TGTGCCAGCAGCCCAGGGGGGTGGGAATCCGAGCAGTACGTC. The chain uses TRBV5-5 and TRBJ2-7; perhaps TRBD1 as D (7 bases). V gave up 4 bases and J gave up 6 bases, with 17 bases separating them. This CDR3 has 14 amino acids. Per the germline V gene, CDR1 is SGHKS and CDR2 is YYEKEE (reference sequence).

The J gene is TRBJ2-5, the V gene TRBV18; TRBD1 aligns across 11 bases. After removal of 2 bases from V and 3 bases from J, the junction contained 2 bases not matched to a gene. Germline V gives CDR1 KGHSH, CDR2 LQKENI. The CDR3 runs 15 residues. This CDR3 reads CASSPGTGGKETQYF. The CDR3 region has the DNA TGTGCCAGCTCACCAGGGACAGGGGGAAAAGAGACCCAGTACTTC.

This rearrangement joins TRBV7-9 to TRBJ1-1, with no clear D. The V end lost 5 bases, the J end lost 6 bases, and 13 bases lay between the germline ends. The length of the CDR3 is 13 residues. Germline V gene data show CDR1 as SEHNR and CDR2 as FQNEAQ (reference sequence). The CDR3 DNA is TGTGCCAGCAGCCGAGGATCCGGGTCTGAAGCTTTCTTT. Its translation is CASSRGSGSEAFF.

The chain joins TRBV11-3 to TRBJ1-1; the D is unclear. CDR3 length: 15 residues. Looked up from germline, CDR1 is SGHNT and CDR2 is YENEEA. Trimming took 1 base from V and 0 from J, leaving 9 bases between them. The CDR3 spells CASSLGEGMNTEAFF. The CDR3 DNA sequence: TGTGCCAGCAGCTTAGGGGAGGGAATGAACACTGAAGCTTTCTTT. Drawing the rest from reference TRBV11-3 and TRBJ1-1, the complete variable domain is EAGVVQSPRYKIIEKKQPVAFWCNPISGHNTLYWYLQNLGQGPELLIRYENEEAVDDSQLPKDRFSAERLKGVDSTLKIQPAELGDSAVYLCASSLGEGMNTEAFFGQGTRLTVV.

This chain's CDR3 is CASSLKRDLAKNIQYF. The CDR3 DNA reads TGTGCCAGCAGCCTCAAGCGGGACCTAGCCAAAAACATTCAGTACTTC. This chain joins TRBV7-8 and TRBJ2-4; 7 bases map to TRBD2. Germline V gene sequence: CDR1 SGHVS, CDR2 FQNEAQ. V lost 5 bases, J lost 0 bases, and 7 bases stayed unmatched. This CDR3 is built from 16 residues.

The CDR3 region is CASSLRNTGELFF. The CDR3 DNA reads TGTGCCAGCAGTTTGAGAAACACCGGGGAGCTGTTTTTT. This rearrangement joins TRBV28 to TRBJ2-2; D remains unclear. The germline V gene encodes CDR1 MDHEN and CDR2 SYDVKM. The CDR3 covers 13 residues. Deletions cut 3 bases from V and 2 bases from J, with 4 bases between.

This rearrangement joins TRBV28 to TRBJ2-1, with 8 bases lining up with TRBD2. V lost 3 bases, J lost 7 bases, and 11 bases stayed unmatched. This CDR3 is 16 amino acids long. Germline CDR1 MDHEN, CDR2 SYDVKM. CDR3: CASSFVFGRAGNEQFF. The CDR3 DNA sequence: TGTGCCAGCAGTTTCGTCTTCGGGAGGGCGGGAAATGAGCAGTTCTTC. The complete variable domain, with remaining parts taken from reference TRBV28 and TRBJ2-1, reads DVKVTQSSRYLVKRTGEKVFLECVQDMDHENMFWYRQDPGLGLRLIYFSYDVKMKEKGDIPEGYSVSREKKERFSLILESASTNQTSMYLCASSFVFGRAGNEQFFGPGTRLTVL.

As DNA, the CDR3 is TGCGCCAGCAGCCCCCAGACAGGGACCGGGGAGCTGTTTTTT. It specifies CASSPQTGTGELFF. The rearrangement links TRBV5-1 to TRBJ2-2, with 7 positions matching TRBD1. The CDR3 is 14 residues long. Germline V gene data show CDR1 as SGHRS and CDR2 as YFSETQ. V was pared by 4 bases and J by 5 bases, with 5 bases of the junction left unmatched.

The table lists this clone with a count of one. The chain employs TRBV4-2 and TRBJ2-2, with D perhaps TRBD2 (6 bases). Germline CDR1 and CDR2: LGHNA and YNFKEQ. With 6 bases removed from V and 6 bases from J, the gap between germline ends came to 17 bases. This CDR3 is 15 amino acids long. CDR3 protein: CASSSREVLAGELFF. In DNA, the CDR3 is TGTGCCAGCAGTTCGAGGGAGGTCCTCGCCGGGGAGCTGTTTTTT.

This clone turned up a few times. The V call is TRBV15, the J call TRBJ1-2; D may be TRBD1 (5 bases). V was cut by 3 bases and J by 0 bases, with 17 bases left in between. The CDR3 runs 17 residues. CDR1 is LNHNV, CDR2 YYDKDF, per germline (reference sequence). CDR3: CATSRLPGGTTNYGYTF. As DNA, the CDR3 is TGTGCCACCAGCAGGCTCCCCGGGGGTACTACTAACTATGGCTACACCTTC.

CDR3 bases: TGTGCCAGCAGCGTCGGGACAGGGCAAGGACAGCCCCAGCATTTT. It codes for CASSVGTGQGQPQHF. This chain uses TRBV7-2 with TRBJ1-5; 9 nucleotides match TRBD1. CDR3 length equals 15 residues. V gave up 5 bases and J gave up 7 bases; unmatched junction bases: 9. Per the germline V gene, CDR1 is SGHTA and CDR2 is FQGNSA.

This clone has a handful of counts. The chain couples TRBV6-5 to TRBJ2-1; TRBD2 might be the D (6 bases). CDR3 length equals 15 residues. Germline V gives CDR1 MNHEY, CDR2 SVGAGI. Trimming cost V 2 bases and J 2 bases, with 10 bases left between them. For the CDR3, the DNA is TGTGCCAGCAGTTACCGCGCGGGACCCTACAATGAGCAGTTCTTC. Its protein is CASSYRAGPYNEQFF.

This clone was recorded a few times. This chain links TRBV28 with TRBJ1-2; D is undetermined. Germline loops: CDR1 MDHEN, CDR2 SYDVKM. V lost 4 bases and J 3 bases, leaving 12 bases between the germline ends. The CDR3 runs to 14 residues. For the CDR3, the DNA is TGTGCCAGCAGTTCCGCCGCAGGATACTATGGCTACACCTTC. It specifies CASSSAAGYYGYTF.

This clone was recorded once. V is TRBV7-3 and J is TRBJ2-1, with a possible D match to TRBD2 (6 bases). The CDR3 extends over 15 amino acids. Germline V gives CDR1 SGHTA, CDR2 FQGTGA. The V gene lost 8 bases and the J gene lost 5 bases, with 19 bases spanning the gap. In nucleotides, the CDR3 is TGTGCCAGCTCCAAGGCCGGGACTGGGAACAATGAGCAGTTCTTC. Protein: CASSKAGTGNNEQFF.